One and the same sample provided the 6 T cell receptor beta chains below, sequenced in a study of cytomegalovirus exposure and HLA in healthy donors. Researchers ran the PCR with 60 Vbeta and 13 Jbeta primers. The data were produced by immunoSEQ multiplex PCR, yet TCRdb's version contains in-frame clones alone and is incomplete. Among 150,000 to 200,000 clones listed, about 82% were seen once. Sequenced: PBMCs. All receptors derive from a woman between 50 and 59 years old in good health and CMV-seronegative.

The gene calls are TRBV6-1 and TRBJ1-2, with no clear D. This CDR3 contains 10 residues. V lost 3 bases and J lost 10, with 6 bases in between. Germline values: CDR1 MNHNS, CDR2 SASEGT. CDR3 loop: CASSEEVYTF. The CDR3 bases are TGTGCCAGCAGTGAGGAGGTCTACACCTTC.

This rearrangement joins TRBV7-9 to TRBJ2-1; TRBD1 might be the D (5 bases). Germline V gene data show CDR1 as SEHNR and CDR2 as FQNEAQ (reference sequence). This CDR3 spans 15 amino acids. V was trimmed by 4 bases and J by 2 bases, leaving 12 bases between them. CDR3: CASSWGSFTYNEQFF. Here the CDR3 DNA reads TGTGCCAGCAGCTGGGGCAGTTTCACCTACAATGAGCAGTTCTTC.

The chain employs TRBV30 and TRBJ2-3, with 7 bases fitting TRBD2. CDR3 length: 15 amino acids. V gave up 0 bases and J gave up 2 bases; unmatched junction bases: 5. The germline CDR1 and CDR2 sequences are GTSNPN and SVGIG (reference sequence). The CDR3, as DNA: TGTGCCTGGAGTGTATCTAGCGGACCCACAGATACGCAGTATTTT. It is translated as CAWSVSSGPTDTQYF.

The sample holds a few counts of this clone. J is TRBJ2-5 and V is TRBV29-1; 10 bases fit TRBD1. J lost 4 bases, V lost 2 bases, and 10 bases had no gene match. This CDR3 has 16 amino acids. The germline gives CDR1 SQVTM, CDR2 ANQGSEA. The CDR3 region has the DNA TGCAGCGTTGAAAGGGGGGACAGGGGTTTTCGAGAGACCCAGTACTTC. Its translation: CSVERGDRGFRETQYF.

This clone was observed a single time. The conserved phenylalanine or tryptophan is not found at the CDR3 terminus, so this likely reflects a read error. The genes are TRBV5-1 and TRBJ2-7; D gene ambiguous. Germline V lookup: CDR1 SGHRS, CDR2 YFSETQ. V lost 7 bases and J 3 bases, leaving 11 bases between the germline ends. This CDR3 comprises 12 residues. CDR3 residues: CASGAENYEQYL. The CDR3 nucleotides are TGCGCCAGCGGAGCAGAGAACTACGAGCAGTACCTC.

Of note for this clone: The junction departs from the called germline gene at one end, perhaps through a read error. The same CDR3 is also encoded by other DNA sequences in this sample. The chain combines TRBV6-1 with TRBJ1-1; D unclear. Germline CDR1 MNHNS, CDR2 SASEGT. This CDR3 is 14 amino acids long. The CDR3, as DNA: TGTGCCAGCAGTCTTCAGGTCATGAACACTGAGGCTTTCTTT. Its translation: CASSLQVMNTEAFF.